Below, one TCR beta chain is given with its context. Its antigen has not been determined. The sample holds no much larger clone one base away, and base qualities are not on file. The CDR3 regions of human TCRbeta chains were analyzed by immunosequencing. The paper's processing steps were these. TCRs in the repertoires were compared against a reference library of SARS-CoV-2-specific TCRs that had been generated with the MIRA antigen-specificity platform. Breadth was defined as the fraction of unique TCRs that were SARS-CoV-2-associated, and depth was defined as the fraction of total T cells that were SARS-CoV-2-associated. Each spike-specific TCR was assigned to its reactive spike region and to a CD4 or CD8 class using the MIRA data. Log10-transformed breadth and depth values were compared by one-way ANOVA with Sidak's multiple comparisons tests. In TCRdb, the immuneACCESS table is reduced to in-frame sequences with V and J assigned. These tables do not hold every clone; where another copy was compared, an unresolved V gene accounts for under half, and the others remain unexplained. V, J and clone size were drawn from that table, and D and trimming were deduced from the DNA. This sample holds around 120,000 clones; 75% to 90% were observed only once. The top ten constitute about 1.6% of the sample.

CDR3 length: 15 amino acids, cysteine to phenylalanine. The retained sequence is limited to the CDR3, 45 bases, with the frame set at the first base. V is pared back by 6 bases and J by 1 base, with 13 bases lying between the germline termini. According to the germline V gene (reference sequence), CDR1 reads MNHEY and CDR2 reads SMNVEV. The time point label on this specimen signifies: baseline before first vaccination. Vaccinee samples were obtained from the UK trials COV001 and COV002, which included a single-blind randomized controlled phase 2/3 trial of AZD1222 (ChAdOx1 nCoV-19) in healthy adults. For TCRbeta chain sequencing, PBMC samples were collected from trial participants at day 0 and at day 28 after the second dose. This sample is drawn from a study of T cell responses to AZD1222 COVID-19 vaccine (dated by TCRdb to about 2021). Broadly, across the study: Because spike-specific TCR depth and breadth did not differ between the two schedules, AZD1222 recipients who got a second dose at roughly 4 weeks were pooled with those who got a second dose at roughly 12 weeks. TCR sequencing was performed for roughly 250 trial participants, of whom approximately 200 were given two doses of AZD1222 and approximately 25 were given two doses of MenACWY control vaccine. Trial participants were enrolled into age subgroups of 18-55, 56-69 and 70-plus years, which contained about 150, 27 and 61 TCR-sequenced participants, respectively. What the research found in general, with its limitations: The whole spike protein was spanned by vaccine-associated CD4 TCRs, and dominant responses were seen in regions 160-218 and 743-854. Reportedly, close to half of the unique spike-specific TCRs recognized epitopes lying outside the regions that are mutated in the B.1.351 and B.1.1.7 variants. Because no samples from the day 14 peak response were available, repertoires could be characterized only after the peak T cell response. In the small 56-69-year group, the increase in depth fell short of significance, most likely because of low power. Conclusions about previously exposed vaccinees were limited because only 6 or 7 AZD1222 recipients were SARS-CoV-2 seropositive at baseline. After two AZD1222 doses, both the breadth and the depth of spike-specific TCRs were significantly higher than at day 0 and than in MenACWY recipients. Participants were mostly white British, with more females than males. The authors suggested clonal diversity may have been underestimated.

The receptor was derived from an adult in good health. The V and J genes are TRBV27 and TRBJ1-3; TRBD1 could be the D gene, as 5 bases match. The sample consisted of peripheral blood, taken on day 0 of AZD1222 vaccination. The nucleotide sequence is given as TGTGCCAGCAGGCAGACAGCCCAGTCTGGAAACACCATATATTTT. It translates to CASRQTAQSGNTIYF.